The 31 T cell receptor beta chains given below trace back to one sample, sequenced in a study of Graves' ophthalmopathy and Graves' hyperthyroidism. RNA served as the template for amplifying TCR beta CDR3 regions. Following a first-round RT-PCR that used HTBI primers, a second-round multiplex PCR was carried out. Via MiXCR, TCRdb re-called the multiplex PCR reads, giving one row per CDR3 protein. The sample yields more than 1,000,000 distinct CDR3 sequences, about two fifths seen once. Material for sequencing was peripheral blood or thyroid tissue (not recorded which). The source of these receptors is an adult man with Graves' hyperthyroidism.

For this clonotype: Since a much larger clone is just one base distant, this may be a read error. The chain has TRBV19 and TRBJ1-5; D unclear. CDR1 is LNHDA, CDR2 SQIVND, per germline (reference sequence). There are 13 residues in the CDR3. V lost 5 bases and J lost 6, with 11 bases in between. In DNA form, the CDR3 reads TGTGCCAGTAGTCTGAGCAGGCTTCAGCCCCAGCATTTT. It yields the protein CASSLSRLQPQHF.

The rearrangement uses TRBV7-2 and TRBJ2-3; 8 bases are a match to TRBD2. Germline V gene data show CDR1 as SGHTA and CDR2 as FQGNSA. This CDR3 has 15 residues. The V segment lost 5 bases and the J segment 2 bases; nucleotides outside the gene matches: 6. As DNA, the CDR3 is TGTGCCAGCAGCCTATCGGGACTAGTCACAGATACGCAGTATTTT. Residues: CASSLSGLVTDTQYF.

In this sample, this clonotype turned up many times. The chain recombines TRBV12-3 or TRBV12-4 with TRBJ2-7; D is uncertain. The CDR3 has 15 amino acids. V was clipped by 6 bases and J by 0 bases, with 15 bases between them. CDR3 DNA sequence: TGTGCCAGCAGCCGTCAGGCGTTCTTCTCCTACGAGCAGTACTTC. Its translation: CASSRQAFFSYEQYF.

This clonotype was counted a few times. This chain links TRBV5-8 with TRBJ2-3; D is ambiguous. The germline V gene has CDR1 SGHTS and CDR2 YDEGEE. CDR3 length: 15 residues. V gave up 1 base and J gave up 1 base, with 10 bases separating them. CDR3 nucleotide sequence: TGTGCCAGCAGCTTGCGCGGAGTGCGCACAGATACGCAGTATTTT. Amino acids: CASSLRGVRTDTQYF.

This chain connects TRBV25-1 to TRBJ2-7, with 8 bases that match TRBD1. Losses at the gene ends were 4 bases for V and 2 bases for J; bases not matched to a gene: 7. The CDR3 length is 15 residues. Germline-derived CDR1 and CDR2 are MGHDK and SYGVNS. CDR3 sequence reads: CASSGTTGATYEQYF. CDR3 DNA sequence: TGTGCCAGCAGTGGTACGACAGGGGCAACCTACGAGCAGTACTTC.

The chain employs TRBV5-1 and TRBJ1-2, with D perhaps matching TRBD1 (6 bases). Between the trimmed V and J ends, which lost 1 base and 0 bases, there was a span of 16 bases. Germline loops: CDR1 SGHRS, CDR2 YFSETQ. This CDR3 is built from 17 residues. The CDR3 nucleotides read TGCGCCAGCAGCTTGCCCTCAAAACAGGGTGCTAACTATGGCTACACCTTC. Translated, it gives CASSLPSKQGANYGYTF. The full variable domain, its missing parts supplied by reference TRBV5-1 and TRBJ1-2, is KAGVTQTPRYLIKTRGQQVTLSCSPISGHRSVSWYQQTPGQGLQFLFEYFSETQRNKGNFPGRFSGRQFSNSRSEMNVSTLELGDSALYLCASSLPSKQGANYGYTFGSGTRLTVV.

This clonotype was seen a few times. J is TRBJ2-5 and V is TRBV12-3 or TRBV12-4; 14 nucleotides agree with TRBD2. V shed 3 bases, J shed 6 bases, and the junction held 9 bases outside the gene matches. This CDR3 contains 17 residues. CDR3 bases: TGTGCCAGCAGTTTCGGACTAGCGGGAGGACTCGGGAAGACCCAGTACTTC. It encodes CASSFGLAGGLGKTQYF.

Ten or more counts support this clonotype. The rearrangement links TRBV2 to TRBJ1-4; TRBD1 matches 8 bases. The CDR3 covers 16 residues. Germline-derived CDR1 and CDR2 are SNHLY and FYNNEI. The junction had 5 bases not matched to a gene; V was cut back by 2 bases and J by 3 bases. As DNA, the CDR3 is TGTGCCAGCAGTGAAATGCAGGGGGCAGCTAATGAAAAACTGTTTTTT. This gives the protein CASSEMQGAANEKLFF.

Ten or more counts support this clonotype. V is TRBV10-3 and J is TRBJ1-1, with 7 bases aligning to TRBD1. The junction had 8 bases not matched to a gene; V was cut back by 6 bases and J by 1 base. Germline V CDR1 and CDR2: ENHRY, SYGVKD. CDR3 size: 15 residues. The CDR3 nucleotides are TGTGCCATCAGACCCCGGGACAGACAGAACACTGAAGCTTTCTTT. Residues: CAIRPRDRQNTEAFF.

To note about this clonotype: One end of the junction varies from germline; a read error may be responsible. This sequence joins TRBV7-9 and TRBJ2-5; 10 bases align to TRBD2. This CDR3 has 15 amino acids. Germline CDR1 SEHNR, CDR2 FQNEAQ (reference sequence). CDR3 coding DNA: TGCGCCAGCAGCCATTCCGGGACTAGCGAAGAGACCCGGTACTTC. This translates into CASSHSGTSEETRYF.

There are many counts of this clonotype. The V and J genes are TRBV19 and TRBJ1-1; D is undetermined. V was trimmed by 9 bases and J by 0 bases, leaving 14 bases between them. The CDR3 is 14 residues long. Germline CDR1 is LNHDA and CDR2 is SQIVND (reference sequence). CDR3 sequence (DNA): TGTGCCAGCTCATCCACGGTCATGAACACTGAAGCTTTCTTT. This sequence encodes CASSSTVMNTEAFF.

This chain links TRBV7-3 with TRBJ2-5, with D possibly TRBD1 on 6 matching bases. This CDR3 is built from 15 residues. The V end lost 8 bases, the J end lost 2 bases, and 18 bases lay between the germline ends. Germline V gene lookup returns CDR1 SGHTA and CDR2 FQGTGA. CDR3 amino acids: CASSPGGRDQETQYF. The CDR3 coding sequence is TGTGCCAGCTCCCCTGGGGGCAGGGATCAAGAGACCCAGTACTTC.

This clonotype was counted a few times. The chain carries TRBV9 and TRBJ1-4; D gene ambiguous. The length of the CDR3 is 14 residues. Trimming shortened V by 0 bases and J by 4 bases, and 7 bases separated the two germline ends. The germline CDR1 and CDR2 sequences are SGDLS and YYNGEE. CDR3 amino acids: CASSVDGSNEKLFF. The CDR3 DNA reads as TGTGCCAGCAGCGTAGACGGGAGTAATGAAAAACTGTTTTTT.

V usage is TRBV28 and J usage is TRBJ2-7; 10 bases map to TRBD2. The CDR3 runs 13 residues. V was clipped by 10 bases and J by 3 bases; unmatched bases: 6. Germline V gives CDR1 MDHEN, CDR2 SYDVKM. CDR3 in DNA: TGTGCCACAGCCGGGACTAGCGTCTACGAGCAGTACTTC. Amino acids: CATAGTSVYEQYF.

This clonotype was observed a few times. The J gene is TRBJ1-2, the V gene TRBV11-2; D not resolved. The V gene's germline CDR1 is SGHAT and CDR2 FQNNGV. The CDR3 has 15 residues. Trimming took off 5 bases at V and 5 bases at J, with 18 bases between the two ends. The CDR3 DNA follows: TGTGCCAGCAGCCCACTGATGGCCTCAACGTATGGCTACACCTTC. Amino acids: CASSPLMASTYGYTF. The full variable domain, rest sourced from reference TRBV11-2 and TRBJ1-2, is EAGVAQSPRYKIIEKRQSVAFWCNPISGHATLYWYQQILGQGPKLLIQFQNNGVVDDSQLPKDRFSAERLKGVDSTLKIQPAKLEDSAVYLCASSPLMASTYGYTFGSGTRLTVV.

This rearrangement joins TRBV10-3 to TRBJ2-7; D gene unclear. The CDR3 totals 12 residues. V lost 3 bases and J lost 3, with 6 bases in between. From germline, CDR1 is ENHRY and CDR2 SYGVKD. CDR3 in DNA: TGTGCCATCAGTGACACAATCTACGAGCAGTACTTC. Amino acids: CAISDTIYEQYF.

Note on this clonotype: Being one base from a much bigger clone, this may be a read error. Lacking the conserved final phenylalanine or tryptophan, this CDR3 likely reflects a read error. This chain joins TRBV9 and TRBJ1-1; D is ambiguous. The V gene lost 0 bases and the J gene lost 5 bases, with 14 bases spanning the gap. The length of the CDR3 is 15 residues. CDR1 and CDR2 (germline): SGDLS, YYNGEE. The CDR3 reads CASSVEAFTGTEAFL. CDR3 DNA: TGTGCCAGCAGCGTAGAAGCCTTCACGGGGACTGAAGCTTTCCTT.

The chain recombines TRBV7-2 with TRBJ2-2; D unresolved. CDR1 and CDR2 (germline): SGHTA, FQGNSA. This CDR3 is 15 amino acids long. Trimming cost V 1 base and J 9 bases, with 15 bases left between them. The CDR3 DNA reads TGTGCCAGCAGCTTAGGAAGGATGATTCTACGGGAGCTGTTTTTT. Translation: CASSLGRMILRELFF.

This clonotype was seen more than once but under ten times. At one boundary the junction diverges from the germline segment, which might be a read error. The genes are TRBV7-2 and TRBJ2-7; the D is unclear. The CDR3 is made up of 12 amino acids. Germline CDR1 and CDR2: SGHTA and FQGNSA. The CDR3 loop is CASIAASYEQYF. The CDR3 DNA follows: TGTGCTAGCATCGCTGCCTCCTACGAGCAGTACTTC. Full variable domain (remainder filled in from reference TRBV7-2 and TRBJ2-7): GAGVSQSPSNKVTEKGKDVELRCDPISGHTALYWYRQSLGQGLEFLIYFQGNSAPDKSGLPSDRFSAERTGGSVSTLTIQRTQQEDSAVYLCASIAASYEQYFGPGTRLTVT.

This clonotype was seen many times. The J gene is TRBJ2-7, the V gene TRBV19, with a weak D call TRBD1 (6 bases). V was clipped by 6 bases and J by 2 bases, with 17 bases between them. Germline V gene lookup returns CDR1 LNHDA and CDR2 SQIVND (reference sequence). The CDR3 loop spans 15 amino acids. The CDR3 nucleotides are TGTGCCAGTAGGAAAAAGGGACACAAGACCTACGAGCAGTACTTC. It translates to CASRKKGHKTYEQYF.

CDR3 sequence (DNA): TGTGCCATCAGTGAGTCGGAAGACGGACAGGGGAGTTTTGATGAGCAGTACTTC. Its protein is CAISESEDGQGSFDEQYF. V gene TRBV10-3 combines with J gene TRBJ2-7; 9 positions agree with TRBD1. The germline CDR1 and CDR2 sequences are ENHRY and SYGVKD. The V segment lost 0 bases and the J segment 7 bases; nucleotides outside the gene matches: 16. The CDR3 extends over 18 amino acids.

This clonotype was detected ten times or more. CDR3 region: CASSRLGGTTSYEQYF. CDR3 bases: TGTGCCAGCAGCCGCCTAGGGGGGACAACGTCCTACGAGCAGTACTTC. This chain uses TRBV11-2 with TRBJ2-7; D assignment may be TRBD1 or TRBD2 (6 bases each). With 5 bases removed from V and 1 base from J, the gap between germline ends came to 18 bases. The CDR3 is made up of 16 amino acids. Germline V gene sequence: CDR1 SGHAT, CDR2 FQNNGV.

This clonotype showed up many times. V and J are TRBV7-2 and TRBJ2-5; 9 positions match TRBD1. V was clipped by 5 bases and J by 0 bases; unmatched bases: 7. Germline lookup yields CDR1 SGHTA and CDR2 FQGNSA. There are 16 residues in the CDR3. The CDR3: CASSRWGQGNQETQYF. The DNA of the CDR3 is TGTGCCAGCAGCCGCTGGGGACAGGGTAACCAAGAGACCCAGTACTTC.

Ten or more counts support this clonotype. The rearrangement joins TRBV20-1 to TRBJ1-1; D is uncertain. This CDR3 has 14 residues. Trimming stripped 0 bases from V and 1 base from J, with 9 bases between. Per the germline V gene, CDR1 is DFQATT and CDR2 is SNEGSKA (reference sequence). CDR3: CSARETTENTEAFF. The CDR3, as DNA: TGCAGTGCTAGAGAAACTACAGAGAACACTGAAGCTTTCTTT.

The table lists this clonotype with many counts. The chain employs TRBV5-6 and TRBJ1-2; weak D call: TRBD1 (5 bases). The V gene lost 3 bases and the J gene lost 8 bases, with 17 bases spanning the gap. CDR3 length: 14 amino acids. Per germline, CDR1 SGHDT and CDR2 YYEEEE. The CDR3 here is CASSSKLWGYGYTF. The CDR3 nucleotides read TGTGCCAGCAGCTCGAAGTTATGGGGCTACGGCTACACCTTC.

This clonotype was detected a few times. V and J are TRBV20-1 and TRBJ2-2, with TRBD2 matching over 13 bases. CDR1 is DFQATT, CDR2 SNEGSKA, per germline (reference sequence). Trimming at V came to 3 bases and at J to 7 bases, leaving 5 bases not matched to a gene. The CDR3 sequence is 15 residues long. This CDR3 reads CSARGTSGIYGELFF. The CDR3 nucleotides are TGCAGTGCTAGGGGGACTAGCGGGATTTACGGGGAGCTGTTTTTT.

The chain uses TRBV12-3 or TRBV12-4 and TRBJ1-1; D remains unclear. The ends were cut back, 6 bases at V and 0 bases at J, with 20 bases in the middle. The CDR3 sequence is 17 residues long. In DNA form, the CDR3 reads TGTGCCAGCAGCCAACAAACCCGGCACAGCTTGAACACTGAAGCTTTCTTT. Translated: CASSQQTRHSLNTEAFF.

This chain joins TRBV29-1 and TRBJ1-1; D is perhaps TRBD1 (6 bases). The V gene's germline CDR1 is SQVTM and CDR2 ANQGSEA. Trimming removed 4 bases at V and 0 bases at J, with 12 bases between. This CDR3 spans 14 amino acids. The CDR3 DNA follows: TGCAGCGTTGTGGGCGGGACACTGAACACTGAAGCTTTCTTT. Its protein product is CSVVGGTLNTEAFF.

This clonotype was counted ten times or more. This chain connects TRBV7-2 to TRBJ2-7; 12 positions match TRBD2. The V gene end was trimmed by 5 bases and the J gene end by 2 bases; junction bases not matched to a gene: 4. Germline CDR1 SGHTA, CDR2 FQGNSA. The CDR3 length is 15 residues. The CDR3 coding sequence is TGTGCCAGCAGCATGACTAGCGGGAGTGCCTACGAGCAGTACTTC. Translated: CASSMTSGSAYEQYF.

The genes are TRBV7-2 and TRBJ2-2; TRBD2 is a possible D gene (5 bases). The V gene's germline CDR1 is SGHTA and CDR2 FQGNSA. V lost 2 bases, J lost 9 bases, and 19 bases lay in between. The CDR3 has 16 residues. CDR3 amino acids: CASSLRTGMILRELFF. The DNA of the CDR3 is TGTGCCAGCAGCTTAAGAACGGGGATGATTCTACGGGAGCTGTTTTTT. Filled out from reference TRBV7-2 and TRBJ2-2, the complete variable domain reads GAGVSQSPSNKVTEKGKDVELRCDPISGHTALYWYRQSLGQGLEFLIYFQGNSAPDKSGLPSDRFSAERTGGSVSTLTIQRTQQEDSAVYLCASSLRTGMILRELFFGEGSRLTVL.

This clonotype has a single count. A single base separates this from a much larger clone, so it may be a read error. V and J are TRBV19 and TRBJ2-5, with D perhaps matching TRBD1 (8 bases). CDR1 and CDR2 from the germline V gene are LNHDA and SQIVND (reference sequence). The CDR3 covers 15 residues. CDR3 protein: CASASTGGAGETHYF. CDR3 coding DNA: TGTGCCAGTGCATCTACAGGGGGTGCGGGGGAGACCCACTACTTC.